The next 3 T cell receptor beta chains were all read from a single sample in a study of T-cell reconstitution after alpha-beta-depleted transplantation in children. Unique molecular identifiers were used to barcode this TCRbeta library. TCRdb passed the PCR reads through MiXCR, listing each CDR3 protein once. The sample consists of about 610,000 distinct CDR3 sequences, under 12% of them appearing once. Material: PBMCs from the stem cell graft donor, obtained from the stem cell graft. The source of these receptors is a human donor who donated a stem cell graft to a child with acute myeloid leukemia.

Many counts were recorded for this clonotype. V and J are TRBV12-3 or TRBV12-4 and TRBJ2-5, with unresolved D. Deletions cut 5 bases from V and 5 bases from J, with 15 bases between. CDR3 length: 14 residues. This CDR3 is CASSRADPLETQYF. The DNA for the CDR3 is TGTGCCAGCAGTAGGGCGGACCCACTGGAGACCCAGTACTTC.

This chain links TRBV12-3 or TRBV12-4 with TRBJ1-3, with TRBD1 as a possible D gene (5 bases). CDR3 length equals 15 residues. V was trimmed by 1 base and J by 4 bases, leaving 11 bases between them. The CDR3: CASSLGEGFGNTIYF. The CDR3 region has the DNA TGTGCCAGCAGTTTAGGCGAGGGGTTCGGAAACACCATATATTTT.

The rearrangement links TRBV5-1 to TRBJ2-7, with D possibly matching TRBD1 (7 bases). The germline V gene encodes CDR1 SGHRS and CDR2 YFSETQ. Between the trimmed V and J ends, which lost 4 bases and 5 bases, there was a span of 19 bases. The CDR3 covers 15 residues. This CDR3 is CASSPSRRGHDEQYF. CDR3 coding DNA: TGCGCCAGCAGCCCTAGTAGGAGGGGGCACGACGAGCAGTACTTC.